This T cell receptor beta chain is from a study of blood T cell repertoires in COVID-19. Study-wide context: COVID-19 samples, acute and convalescent, were from the United States, Italy and Spain. The cDNA or gDNA used as material had been derived from T cells, B-cell-depleted T cells, or PBMCs.

Deletions cut 7 bases from V and 8 bases from J, with 17 bases between. The CDR3 has 13 amino acids. Study processing details: Reference gene primers were amplified, and this amplification served to estimate nucleated cell counts. TCRdb keeps only in-frame clones here, not all; method: immunoSEQ multiplex PCR. From that table come the V and J calls and clone size; the DNA was used to work out D and trimming. The data contain under 150,000 clones, 80% to 90% of them singletons. The sample holds one count of this clone. This TCR came from a man older than 75 with active or convalescent COVID-19. This rearrangement joins TRBV12-3 or TRBV12-4 to TRBJ1-2, with a weak D call TRBD1 (5 bases). Source material: peripheral blood. The CDR3 DNA follows: TGTGCCAGCATTGGGGGGGGAAGAGAGGGCTACACCTTC. Amino acid sequence: CASIGGGREGYTF.